One sample yielded the 25 T cell receptor beta chains listed below, sequenced in a study of shared clonotypes between healthy human individuals. Here immunoSEQ multiplex PCR was the method, and the copy in TCRdb shows in-frame clones only, minus some. The profile covers hundreds of thousands of clones, with around 67% appearing a single time and 9% to 12% taken by the ten largest. Sequenced sample: memory CD4+ T cells sorted from blood. The subset here: CD45RA-negative fraction. The receptor source for this set is a man between 25 and 39 years old in good health.

This clone was counted a few times. The chain links TRBV9 to TRBJ2-3; D remains ambiguous. V lost 0 bases and J 0 bases, leaving 8 bases between the germline ends. CDR1 and CDR2 (germline): SGDLS, YYNGEE. CDR3 length: 15 amino acids. The CDR3 DNA reads as TGTGCCAGCAGCGTAGAGTCGCTAAGCACAGATACGCAGTATTTT. It yields the protein CASSVESLSTDTQYF.

The genes are TRBV23-1 and TRBJ2-1, with D unclear. TRBV23-1 is an ORF; its function is uncertain. The CDR3 runs to 11 residues. V was trimmed by 6 bases and J by 5 bases, leaving 5 bases between them. This CDR3 reads CASSRDNEQFF. CDR3 nucleotides: TGCGCCAGCAGCCGGGACAATGAGCAGTTCTTC.

The rearrangement joins TRBV10-1 to TRBJ1-4, with D maybe TRBD1 (5 bases). There are 18 residues in the CDR3. The V and J ends lost 6 bases and 2 bases respectively, with 22 bases between them. Germline V gives CDR1 WNHNN, CDR2 SYGVQD (reference sequence). The DNA for the CDR3 is TGCGCCAGCAGGGGGCCTCCTTGGGGCGGTCCGACTAATGAAAAACTGTTTTTT. Its protein product is CASRGPPWGGPTNEKLFF.

In DNA, the CDR3 is TGCAGCGTTGATTCTCACAGGGGATCCGGAAACACCATATATTTT. Protein: CSVDSHRGSGNTIYF. The chain couples TRBV29-1 to TRBJ1-3, with 7 bases that match TRBD1. This CDR3 has 15 residues. V lost 3 bases, J lost 4 bases, and 9 bases stayed unmatched. Germline CDR1 SQVTM, CDR2 ANQGSEA.

The V and J genes are TRBV28 and TRBJ1-4, with a tentative D call TRBD1 (5 bases). The length of the CDR3 is 16 residues. V gave up 2 bases and J gave up 0 bases, with 10 bases separating them. The germline V gene has CDR1 MDHEN and CDR2 SYDVKM. This CDR3 reads CASSLAGSATNEKLFF. The CDR3 DNA reads TGTGCCAGCAGTTTAGCAGGGTCTGCAACTAATGAAAAACTGTTTTTT.

This clone was seen just once. This sequence joins TRBV10-1 and TRBJ2-3, with TRBD1 identical over 10 bases. Germline assignment: CDR1 WNHNN and CDR2 SYGVQD (reference sequence). V shed 2 bases and J 3 bases; nucleotides not matched to a gene: 2. The CDR3 length is 15 residues. The CDR3 spells CASSEPGQGTDTQYF. The DNA of the CDR3 is TGCGCCAGCAGTGAGCCGGGACAGGGGACAGATACGCAGTATTTT.

The V and J genes are TRBV7-2 and TRBJ2-5; TRBD1 agrees at 8 bases. V dropped 4 bases and J dropped 5; count of bases not matched to a gene: 6. CDR1 and CDR2 (germline): SGHTA, FQGNSA. This CDR3 is 14 amino acids long. The CDR3 DNA is TGTGCCAGCAGCTCCGCAGGGGGCCGTGAGACCCAGTACTTC. Translating gives CASSSAGGRETQYF.

CDR3 loop: CASSPGTSGRFTYEQYF. The CDR3 bases are TGTGCCAGCAGTCCCGGGACTAGCGGGAGGTTCACCTACGAGCAGTACTTC. The J gene is TRBJ2-7, the V gene TRBV7-6; 15 bases align to TRBD2. The CDR3 length is 17 residues. The V gene's germline CDR1 is SGHVS and CDR2 FNYEAQ. Unmatched junction bases numbered 8, after V lost 6 bases and J lost 2 bases.

The chain uses TRBV5-1 and TRBJ2-5, with 14 bases lining up with TRBD2. V trimming: 3 bases; J trimming: 4 bases; junction bases outside the gene matches: 14. The CDR3 consists of 19 residues. Germline CDR1 SGHRS, CDR2 YFSETQ. CDR3 sequence reads: CASSYRTSGRFRPGETQYF. For the CDR3, the DNA is TGCGCCAGCAGCTATCGGACTAGCGGGAGGTTCCGGCCTGGAGAGACCCAGTACTTC.

The gene calls are TRBV6-5 and TRBJ1-1; no clear D. V lost 7 bases, J lost 6 bases, and 18 bases lay in between. CDR3 length: 14 residues. Germline loops: CDR1 MNHEY, CDR2 SVGAGI. In DNA form, the CDR3 reads TGTGCCAGCAAACTATTGGGAGGCGCTGCTGAAGCTTTCTTT. It is translated as CASKLLGGAAEAFF.

This clone was seen only a few times. The chain joins TRBV5-4 to TRBJ2-1; tentative D call: TRBD2 (5 bases). CDR1 is SGHNT, CDR2 YYREEE, per germline (reference sequence). The CDR3 is made up of 15 amino acids. Trimming cost V 3 bases and J 8 bases, with 18 bases left between them. The CDR3 DNA reads as TGTGCCAGCAGCTCCACGGTCCTAGAGGGCGATGAGCAGTTCTTC. Translated, it gives CASSSTVLEGDEQFF.

In this sample, this clone turned up once. The J gene is TRBJ1-1, the V gene TRBV19; D remains ambiguous. CDR1 and CDR2 (germline): LNHDA, SQIVND (reference sequence). This CDR3 has 17 residues. The V and J ends lost 2 bases and 0 bases respectively, with 16 bases between them. Here the CDR3 reads CASSIRTLGQVNTEAFF. DNA for the CDR3: TGTGCCAGTAGTATAAGGACTCTTGGGCAAGTGAACACTGAAGCTTTCTTT.

V usage is TRBV2 and J usage is TRBJ2-2; the D is unclear. Trimming shortened V by 10 bases and J by 0 bases, and 12 bases separated the two germline ends. The CDR3 runs 14 residues. CDR1 is SNHLY, CDR2 FYNNEI, per germline. The DNA of the CDR3 is TGTGCCACCTCTCCCGCCGCGAACACCGGGGAGCTGTTTTTT. This codes for CATSPAANTGELFF.

The chain combines TRBV28 with TRBJ2-3; TRBD2 matches at 10 bases. The CDR3 is 14 residues long. V was pared by 10 bases and J by 1 base, with 5 bases of the junction left unmatched. CDR1 and CDR2 (germline): MDHEN, SYDVKM. The CDR3: CATKREGRTDTQYF. Here the CDR3 DNA reads TGTGCCACCAAGCGGGAGGGACGCACAGATACGCAGTATTTT.

This clone was counted between two and nine times. Given a far larger clone just one base away, this is likely a sequencing read error. The chain recombines TRBV2 with TRBJ2-5, with 10 bases that match TRBD2. Per the germline V gene, CDR1 is SNHLY and CDR2 is FYNNEI. The CDR3 is 15 amino acids. J lost 5 bases, V lost 6 bases, and 9 bases had no gene match. CDR3 protein: CASRGLAGEQETQYF. CDR3 nucleotides: TGTGCCAGCAGGGGCCTAGCGGGAGAGCAGGAGACCCAGTACTTC.

CDR3 in amino acids: CASSSGGTGQYF. CDR3 coding DNA: TGTGCCAGTTCTAGCGGTGGTACGGGGCAGTACTTC. The J gene is TRBJ2-7, the V gene TRBV11-2; 7 bases are shared with TRBD2. With V trimmed by 9 bases and J by 9 bases, 11 bases remained unmatched. The CDR3 covers 12 residues. From germline, CDR1 is SGHAT and CDR2 FQNNGV.

This chain connects TRBV4-1 to TRBJ2-3, with 11 bases that match TRBD2. Trimming removed 3 bases from V and 0 bases from J; junction bases left unmatched: 5. This CDR3 region has 17 residues. Germline V CDR1 and CDR2: MGHRA, YSYEKL. The CDR3 DNA sequence: TGCGCCAGCAGCCATTTAGCGGGAGGGACTAGCACAGATACGCAGTATTTT. Translation gives CASSHLAGGTSTDTQYF.

V is TRBV5-1 and J is TRBJ2-2, with a possible D match to TRBD1 (6 bases). CDR1 SGHRS and CDR2 YFSETQ come from the germline V gene. This CDR3 comprises 16 residues. Trimming pared 4 bases from V and 6 bases from J, leaving 19 bases between. CDR3 in amino acids: CASSPTGFSTAGELFF. The CDR3 region has the DNA TGCGCCAGCAGCCCAACAGGGTTCTCCACCGCCGGGGAGCTGTTTTTT. Filled out from reference TRBV5-1 and TRBJ2-2, the complete variable domain reads KAGVTQTPRYLIKTRGQQVTLSCSPISGHRSVSWYQQTPGQGLQFLFEYFSETQRNKGNFPGRFSGRQFSNSRSEMNVSTLELGDSALYLCASSPTGFSTAGELFFGEGSRLTVL.

This clone was seen only a few times. The chain combines TRBV7-2 with TRBJ2-7; D ambiguous. CDR1 SGHTA and CDR2 FQGNSA come from the germline V gene. There are 12 residues in the CDR3. V was clipped by 1 base and J by 8 bases, with 9 bases between them. The CDR3 reads CASSLDTTQQYF. The CDR3 DNA follows: TGTGCCAGCAGCTTAGACACTACTCAGCAGTACTTC.

This chain connects TRBV7-2 to TRBJ2-1; 11 nucleotides match TRBD1. Per germline, CDR1 SGHTA and CDR2 FQGNSA. CDR3 length equals 14 residues. The J segment lost 8 bases and the V segment lost 6 bases, leaving 6 bases of the junction unmatched. The chain's CDR3 is CASRTGTGGYEQFF. The CDR3, as DNA: TGTGCCAGCAGGACCGGGACAGGGGGTTATGAGCAGTTCTTC. Looking up the rest from reference TRBV7-2 and TRBJ2-1 gives the full variable domain: GAGVSQSPSNKVTEKGKDVELRCDPISGHTALYWYRQSLGQGLEFLIYFQGNSAPDKSGLPSDRFSAERTGGSVSTLTIQRTQQEDSAVYLCASRTGTGGYEQFFGPGTRLTVL.

The J gene is TRBJ1-2, the V gene TRBV7-2; the D is unclear. CDR1 is SGHTA, CDR2 FQGNSA, per germline. This CDR3 comprises 16 residues. The V gene lost 1 base and the J gene lost 8 bases, with 20 bases spanning the gap. Here the CDR3 reads CASSLEREAPKSGYTF. CDR3 in DNA: TGTGCCAGCAGCTTAGAGAGGGAAGCCCCAAAAAGCGGCTACACCTTC. Drawing the rest from reference TRBV7-2 and TRBJ1-2, the complete variable domain is GAGVSQSPSNKVTEKGKDVELRCDPISGHTALYWYRQSLGQGLEFLIYFQGNSAPDKSGLPSDRFSAERTGGSVSTLTIQRTQQEDSAVYLCASSLEREAPKSGYTFGSGTRLTVV.

The chain combines TRBV18 with TRBJ2-5; D may be TRBD1 (6 bases). Germline CDR1 reads KGHSH; CDR2 reads LQKENI. This CDR3 has 15 amino acids. V was trimmed by 0 bases and J by 7 bases, leaving 15 bases between them. The CDR3 here is CASSPPAPGEGTQYF. CDR3 in DNA: TGTGCCAGCTCACCACCGGCGCCAGGGGAAGGGACCCAGTACTTC.

In this sample, this clone turned up a few times. The chain is built from TRBV6-1 and TRBJ2-7, with 7 positions matching TRBD1. Germline CDR1 is MNHNS and CDR2 is SASEGT. The ends lost 2 bases at V and 2 bases at J; junction bases unmatched: 12. This CDR3 is built from 17 residues. This CDR3 is CASSEFFGQGVTYEQYF. CDR3 nucleotides: TGTGCCAGCAGTGAATTTTTCGGTCAGGGGGTGACCTACGAGCAGTACTTC.

V gene TRBV11-2 combines with J gene TRBJ2-7; 8 nucleotides align to TRBD1. Trimming cost V 3 bases and J 3 bases; bases outside gene matches: 4. Per germline, CDR1 SGHAT and CDR2 FQNNGV. CDR3 size: 14 residues. The CDR3 is CASSFDRGGYEQYF. CDR3 DNA: TGTGCCAGCAGCTTCGACAGGGGAGGCTACGAGCAGTACTTC.

The chain has TRBV18 and TRBJ1-1, with D unclear. The CDR3 is made up of 15 amino acids. CDR1 and CDR2 (germline): KGHSH, LQKENI. Between the trimmed V and J ends, which lost 5 bases and 0 bases, there was a span of 13 bases. DNA of the CDR3: TGTGCCAGCTCATATAAGAGGCAGCTGAACACTGAAGCTTTCTTT. Amino acids: CASSYKRQLNTEAFF.